This entry features one T cell receptor beta chain sequence. CDR3 length equals 15 residues. CDR1 is SGHAT and CDR2 is FQNNGV in the germline V gene. V lost 1 base, J lost 3 bases, and 5 bases stayed unmatched. As processed by the authors: For nucleated cells, counts were estimated from reference gene primer amplification. The data were produced by immunoSEQ multiplex PCR, yet TCRdb's version contains in-frame clones alone and is incomplete. That table is the source of V, J and clone size, and D and trimming were worked out from the DNA. The sample records about 280,000 clones, roughly 85% being singletons. This entry comes from a study of blood T cell repertoires in COVID-19. Study information: Acute-phase and convalescent COVID-19 samples originated in the United States, Italy and Spain.

The sequenced sample consisted of peripheral blood. The rearrangement joins TRBV11-2 to TRBJ2-7; 8 nucleotides align to TRBD1. This TCR came from a man aged 50 to 60 with active or convalescent COVID-19. This chain's CDR3 is CASSLAQGVLYEQYF. DNA of the CDR3: TGTGCCAGCAGCTTAGCACAGGGGGTACTCTACGAGCAGTACTTC.